Reported below is one T cell receptor (beta chain). Its antigen is currently unknown. This could be a read error, since a much larger clone is one nucleotide away. The germline V gene encodes CDR1 SQVTM and CDR2 ANQGSEA. This CDR3 region has 12 residues. Making use of molecular barcodes, quantitative 5'-RACE generated TCR beta libraries. MiXCR, run by TCRdb on the 5' RACE reads, gives a single entry per CDR3 protein. The table includes about 170,000 distinct CDR3 sequences, around 20% detected once. The sample comes from a study of CD8 T cells in ankylosing spondylitis. Study conclusions and caveats: In synovial fluid and blood from reactive arthritis, some motif variants were previously reported.

Sequenced input: blood, either unsorted or a sorted T cell fraction (not recorded which). The TCR originated in a male donor with ankylosing spondylitis or in good health (not recorded which). This sequence joins TRBV29-1 and TRBJ2-5, with unresolved D. The CDR3 region is CTTAVNQETQYF. The CDR3 DNA sequence: TGCACCACGGCAGTAAACCAAGAGACCCAGTACTTC.